The next 21 T cell receptor beta chains were all read from a single sample in a study of post-analysis software for immune sequencing data. TCR beta cDNA libraries included unique molecular identifiers. TCRdb called the PCR reads again in MiXCR, with one record for every CDR3 protein. This sample has about 770,000 distinct CDR3 sequences, with around 46% found just once. Study-wide results and caveats: TRBV5-6, TRBV5-1 and TRBV20-1 belonged to a set of five TRBV segments that were more frequent in patients than controls.

Their antigens are not known. The sample comprised blood. The receptors here all came from a girl aged 5-17 years with multiple sclerosis.

The V call is TRBV28, the J call TRBJ1-2; 7 nucleotides agree with TRBD1. The V and J ends lost 7 bases and 4 bases, in that order; junction bases with no gene match: 15. Per the germline V gene, CDR1 is MDHEN and CDR2 is SYDVKM. This CDR3 is built from 16 residues. The CDR3 reads CASIQGDRGEIYGYTF. As DNA, the CDR3 is TGTGCCAGCATCCAGGGGGACCGGGGCGAAATCTATGGCTACACCTTC.

V is TRBV5-1 and J is TRBJ2-6; tentatively, D is TRBD1 or TRBD2 (5 bases each). Germline CDR1 SGHRS, CDR2 YFSETQ. CDR3 length: 17 amino acids. V was pared by 2 bases and J by 0 bases, with 12 bases between. The chain's CDR3 is CASSFGGPNSGANVLTF. Here the CDR3 DNA reads TGCGCCAGCAGCTTTGGGGGACCAAACTCTGGGGCCAACGTCCTGACTTTC. Full variable domain (outside the CDR3, taken from reference TRBV5-1 and TRBJ2-6): KAGVTQTPRYLIKTRGQQVTLSCSPISGHRSVSWYQQTPGQGLQFLFEYFSETQRNKGNFPGRFSGRQFSNSRSEMNVSTLELGDSALYLCASSFGGPNSGANVLTFGAGSRLTVL.

This chain links TRBV2 with TRBJ2-1; TRBD2 aligns across 13 bases. The CDR3 covers 19 residues. From germline, CDR1 is SNHLY and CDR2 FYNNEI. V was pared by 1 base and J by 7 bases, with 13 bases of the junction left unmatched. The CDR3 nucleotides read TGTGCCAGCAGTGAAGAGGGGGGGCTGACTAGCGGGAGGTGGAATGAGCAGTTCTTC. Protein sequence: CASSEEGGLTSGRWNEQFF. Filled out from reference TRBV2 and TRBJ2-1, the complete variable domain reads EPEVTQTPSHQVTQMGQEVILRCVPISNHLYFYWYRQILGQKVEFLVSFYNNEISEKSEIFDDQFSVERPDGSNFTLKIRSTKLEDSAMYFCASSEEGGLTSGRWNEQFFGPGTRLTVL.

V gene TRBV12-3 or TRBV12-4 combines with J gene TRBJ2-3, with D perhaps matching TRBD1 or TRBD2 (5 bases each). The V end lost 6 bases, the J end lost 14 bases, and 18 bases lay between the germline ends. CDR3 length: 12 amino acids. The CDR3 nucleotides read TGTGCCAGCAGCTTATCTGGGGGTTCCCCGTATTTT. Protein product: CASSLSGGSPYF.

The V and J genes are TRBV27 and TRBJ2-7; D is tentatively TRBD1 or TRBD2 (5 bases each). In germline, CDR1 is MNHEY, CDR2 SMNVEV (reference sequence). Trimming took 3 bases from V and 0 from J, leaving 15 bases between them. The CDR3 runs 16 residues. CDR3 nucleotide sequence: TGTGCCAGCAGTTTTTCTCAAGGGACGCTCTCCTACGAGCAGTACTTC. Encoded protein: CASSFSQGTLSYEQYF.

The V call is TRBV12-3 or TRBV12-4, the J call TRBJ2-7; D is possibly TRBD1 (5 bases). V lost 2 bases and J 3 bases, leaving 11 bases between the germline ends. This CDR3 has 14 amino acids. The CDR3 loop reads CASSLQGFLYEQYF. The CDR3 DNA follows: TGTGCCAGCAGTTTACAGGGTTTCCTCTACGAGCAGTACTTC.

The table lists this clonotype with a count of one. J is TRBJ2-1 and V is TRBV29-1; D may match TRBD1 or TRBD2 (5 bases each). V lost 4 bases and J 5 bases, leaving 9 bases between the germline ends. The CDR3 is 12 residues long. The V gene's germline CDR1 is SQVTM and CDR2 ANQGSEA. CDR3 in DNA: TGCAGCGTTGGAGTGGGGGACAATGAGCAGTTCTTC. This sequence encodes CSVGVGDNEQFF.

The chain recombines TRBV4-1 with TRBJ2-7; maybe TRBD2 (7 bases). Germline V gene lookup returns CDR1 MGHRA and CDR2 YSYEKL. The V gene lost 0 bases and the J gene lost 2 bases, with 11 bases spanning the gap. The CDR3 length is 15 residues. CDR3 region: CASSQERGGAYEQYF. The CDR3 nucleotides read TGCGCCAGCAGCCAAGAGAGGGGGGGGGCCTACGAGCAGTACTTC.

This clonotype has just a few counts. The chain couples TRBV7-2 to TRBJ2-7, with 10 bases identical to TRBD1. The germline CDR1 and CDR2 sequences are SGHTA and FQGNSA. The trim removed 5 bases at V and 3 bases at J, leaving 13 bases unmatched. This CDR3 has 17 amino acids. For the CDR3, the DNA is TGTGCCAGCAGCCTCACTGCACGACAGGGGGCGTACTACGAGCAGTACTTC. The encoded protein is CASSLTARQGAYYEQYF.

The rearrangement joins TRBV12-3 or TRBV12-4 to TRBJ1-1; 11 nucleotides agree with TRBD1. The CDR3 consists of 14 residues. V dropped 4 bases and J dropped 5; count of bases not matched to a gene: 3. The CDR3 spells CASSWTGGKTEAFF. The CDR3 DNA reads TGTGCCAGCAGTTGGACAGGGGGCAAGACTGAAGCTTTCTTT.

The rearrangement uses TRBV20-1 and TRBJ1-1; D perhaps matches TRBD1 (6 bases). Germline V CDR1 and CDR2: DFQATT, SNEGSKA (reference sequence). V lost 5 bases to trimming and J lost 11 bases, with 15 bases between them. The CDR3 covers 11 residues. CDR3 in DNA: TGCAGTGCTCCCAAGGGGGGGAGGGCTTTCTTT. It codes for CSAPKGGRAFF.

This clonotype was counted between two and nine times. This chain uses TRBV20-1 with TRBJ2-7; unclear D gene. In germline, CDR1 is DFQATT, CDR2 SNEGSKA (reference sequence). V lost 1 base and J lost 5, with 6 bases in between. The CDR3 runs to 11 residues. CDR3 loop: CSARGVHEQYF. The CDR3 DNA is TGCAGTGCTAGAGGCGTACACGAGCAGTACTTC.

The V and J genes are TRBV4-2 and TRBJ2-3; the match to TRBD2 covers 7 bases. The CDR3 has 17 amino acids. With 4 bases clipped from V and 1 base from J, the junction kept 11 bases outside the gene matches. Germline V gene sequence: CDR1 LGHNA, CDR2 YNFKEQ. The CDR3 bases are TGTGCCAGCAGCCCCTACGGAAGGGCGGGAGGCACAGATACGCAGTATTTT. Translating it yields CASSPYGRAGGTDTQYF.

The sample holds a few counts of this clonotype. The chain employs TRBV7-3 and TRBJ1-2, with D perhaps matching TRBD1 (5 bases). Trimming took 5 bases from V and 4 from J, leaving 14 bases between them. Germline V gene lookup returns CDR1 SGHTA and CDR2 FQGTGA. CDR3 length equals 14 residues. CDR3 bases: TGTGCCAGCAGCCCAAGCGCGGGACTCTATGGCTACACCTTC. Protein product: CASSPSAGLYGYTF.

This chain links TRBV12-3 or TRBV12-4 with TRBJ2-1; perhaps D is TRBD1 or TRBD2 (7 bases each). This CDR3 is 21 amino acids long. V was clipped by 6 bases and J by 0 bases, with 30 bases between them. The CDR3 bases are TGTGCCAGCAGCCCGCGCCCCCTGGGACTACCAGGGGGTAGCTCCTACAATGAGCAGTTCTTC. Its translation: CASSPRPLGLPGGSSYNEQFF.

There are a few counts of this clonotype. Here the CDR3 reads CATSDSRDRGVLGNQPQHF. The CDR3 nucleotides read TGTGCCACCAGTGACTCCAGGGACAGGGGTGTTTTGGGCAATCAGCCCCAGCATTTT. V and J are TRBV24-1 and TRBJ1-5, with 10 nucleotides matching TRBD1. After removal of 4 bases from V and 2 bases from J, the junction contained 13 bases not matched to a gene. Germline V gives CDR1 KGHDR, CDR2 SFDVKD. The CDR3 totals 19 residues.

This chain joins TRBV7-6 and TRBJ1-1; D remains ambiguous. Germline-derived CDR1 and CDR2 are SGHVS and FNYEAQ. V lost 5 bases to trimming and J lost 1 base, with 8 bases between them. CDR3 length: 13 residues. The CDR3 DNA is TGTGCCAGCAGCCCTACACCGAACACTGAAGCTTTCTTT. This codes for CASSPTPNTEAFF.

This chain uses TRBV20-1 with TRBJ2-3; no reliable D call. V lost 3 bases, J lost 2 bases, and 12 bases lay in between. Germline values: CDR1 DFQATT, CDR2 SNEGSKA (reference sequence). This CDR3 region has 14 residues. CDR3 sequence reads: CSASLAANTDTQYF. The CDR3 DNA sequence: TGCAGTGCTAGCCTGGCGGCTAACACAGATACGCAGTATTTT.

This chain uses TRBV6-5 with TRBJ2-1; D is possibly TRBD1 (6 bases). Germline V gene data show CDR1 as MNHEY and CDR2 as SVGAGI. Trimming stripped 4 bases from V and 6 bases from J, with 19 bases between. CDR3 size: 16 residues. Here the CDR3 reads CASSLFRDIRANEQFF. CDR3 bases: TGTGCCAGCAGTTTGTTTAGGGACATAAGAGCCAATGAGCAGTTCTTC.

This clonotype has more than one count but fewer than ten. The chain couples TRBV13 to TRBJ2-7; a weak D match, TRBD1 (5 bases). The CDR3 totals 14 residues. V lost 2 bases, J lost 6 bases, and 14 bases lay in between. The germline V gene encodes CDR1 PRHDT and CDR2 FYEKMQ (reference sequence). CDR3 region: CASSLRGPPVEQYF. In nucleotides, the CDR3 is TGTGCCAGCAGCTTAAGGGGCCCTCCTGTCGAGCAGTACTTC.

V is TRBV20-1 and J is TRBJ2-7; D is possibly TRBD2 (6 bases). V lost 1 base, J lost 6 bases, and 10 bases lay in between. The length of the CDR3 is 12 residues. CDR1 and CDR2 (germline): DFQATT, SNEGSKA (reference sequence). The CDR3 here is CSARGFGGEQYF. The CDR3 DNA reads as TGCAGTGCTAGAGGGTTCGGGGGCGAGCAGTACTTC.